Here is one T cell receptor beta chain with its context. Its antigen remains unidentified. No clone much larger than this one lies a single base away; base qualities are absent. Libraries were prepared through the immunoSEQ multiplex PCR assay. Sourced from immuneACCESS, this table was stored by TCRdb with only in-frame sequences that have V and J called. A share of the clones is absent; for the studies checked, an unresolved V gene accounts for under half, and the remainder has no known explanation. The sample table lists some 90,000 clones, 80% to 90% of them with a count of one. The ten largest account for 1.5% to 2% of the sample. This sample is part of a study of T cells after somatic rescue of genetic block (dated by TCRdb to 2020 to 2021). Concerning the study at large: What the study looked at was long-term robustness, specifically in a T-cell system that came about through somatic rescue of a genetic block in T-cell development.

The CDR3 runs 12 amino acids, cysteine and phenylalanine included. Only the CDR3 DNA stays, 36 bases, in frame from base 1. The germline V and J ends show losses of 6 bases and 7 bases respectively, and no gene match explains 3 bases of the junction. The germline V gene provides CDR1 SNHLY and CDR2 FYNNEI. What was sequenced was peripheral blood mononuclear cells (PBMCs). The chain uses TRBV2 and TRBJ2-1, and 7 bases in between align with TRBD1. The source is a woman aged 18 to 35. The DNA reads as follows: TGTGCCAGCAGGGGGGACAGTAATGAGCAGTTCTTC. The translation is CASRGDSNEQFF.